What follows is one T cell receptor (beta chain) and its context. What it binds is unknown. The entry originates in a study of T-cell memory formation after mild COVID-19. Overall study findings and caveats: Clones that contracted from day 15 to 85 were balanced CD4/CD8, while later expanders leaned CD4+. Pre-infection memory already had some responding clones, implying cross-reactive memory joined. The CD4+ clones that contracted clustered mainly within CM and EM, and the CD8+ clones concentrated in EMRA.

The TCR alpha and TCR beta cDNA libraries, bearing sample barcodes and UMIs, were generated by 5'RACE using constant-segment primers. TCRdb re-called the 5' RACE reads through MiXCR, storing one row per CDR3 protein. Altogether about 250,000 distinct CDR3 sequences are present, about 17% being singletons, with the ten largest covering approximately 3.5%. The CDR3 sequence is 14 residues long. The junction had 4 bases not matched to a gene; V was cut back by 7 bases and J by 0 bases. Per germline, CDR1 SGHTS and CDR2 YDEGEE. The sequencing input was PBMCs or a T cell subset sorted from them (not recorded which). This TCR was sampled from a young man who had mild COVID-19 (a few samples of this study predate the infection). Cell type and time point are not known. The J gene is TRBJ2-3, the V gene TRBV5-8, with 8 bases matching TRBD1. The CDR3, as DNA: TGTGCCAGCGCTACAGGGGGTAGCACAGATACGCAGTATTTT. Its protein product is CASATGGSTDTQYF. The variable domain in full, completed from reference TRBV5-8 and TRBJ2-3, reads EAGVTQSPTHLIKTRGQQATLRCSPISGHTSVYWYQQALGLGLQFLLWYDEGEERNRGNFPPRFSGRQFPNYSSELNVNALELEDSALYLCASATGGSTDTQYFGPGTRLTVL.